This passage covers 29 T cell receptor beta chains from one sample sequenced in a study of early T cells in non-severe SARS-CoV-2 infection. TCRdb analysed the 5' RACE reads with MiXCR anew, one entry per CDR3 protein. The sample records 45,000 to 70,000 distinct CDR3 sequences, roughly 7.6% being singletons. The sample here was whole blood, taken at baseline. These receptors were obtained from an adult who was a healthcare worker with PCR-confirmed SARS-CoV-2 infection or an uninfected control (not recorded which).

This clonotype was counted between two and nine times. The chain uses TRBV28 and TRBJ2-5; 8 bases map to TRBD1. The J segment lost 1 base and the V segment lost 4 bases, leaving 5 bases of the junction unmatched. The germline gives CDR1 MDHEN, CDR2 SYDVKM. CDR3 length equals 15 residues. The CDR3 DNA reads TGTGCCAGCAGTTCAATCGGACAGGGCCAAGAGACCCAGTACTTC. The encoded protein is CASSSIGQGQETQYF.

This clonotype was recorded many times. The CDR3 here is CASSTLSGRGINEQFF. DNA of the CDR3: TGTGCCAGCAGCACCCTTAGCGGGAGGGGGATCAATGAGCAGTTCTTC. The chain carries TRBV9 and TRBJ2-1, with TRBD2 matching 11 bases. V was pared by 4 bases and J by 6 bases, with 9 bases of the junction left unmatched. From germline, CDR1 is SGDLS and CDR2 YYNGEE. CDR3 size: 16 residues.

This sequence joins TRBV15 and TRBJ2-5; weak D call: TRBD1 (5 bases). Germline loops: CDR1 LNHNV, CDR2 YYDKDF (reference sequence). Trimming removed 0 bases at V and 1 base at J, with 9 bases between. This CDR3 comprises 15 residues. The CDR3 reads CATSRDTGAQETQYF. The CDR3 nucleotides are TGTGCCACCAGCAGAGATACTGGGGCCCAAGAGACCCAGTACTTC.

This clonotype was seen a handful of times. The V gene is TRBV6-5, the J gene TRBJ1-1, with D hard to call. Between the trimmed V and J ends, which lost 8 bases and 0 bases, there was a span of 10 bases. The length of the CDR3 is 13 residues. Germline V gene lookup returns CDR1 MNHEY and CDR2 SVGAGI. CDR3 sequence (DNA): TGTGCCAGCCGCTGGGATTTGAACACTGAAGCTTTCTTT. This encodes CASRWDLNTEAFF.

This clonotype was found many times. J is TRBJ2-7 and V is TRBV7-9, with D possibly being TRBD1 (5 bases). Per germline, CDR1 SEHNR and CDR2 FQNEAQ (reference sequence). The CDR3 loop spans 13 amino acids. Trimming stripped 8 bases from V and 4 bases from J, with 15 bases between. CDR3 region: CASESRAAYEQYF. In DNA, the CDR3 is TGTGCCAGCGAGAGCAGGGCGGCATACGAGCAGTACTTC. Full variable domain (rest looked up from reference TRBV7-9 and TRBJ2-7): DTGVSQNPRHKITKRGQNVTFRCDPISEHNRLYWYRQTLGQGPEFLTYFQNEAQLEKSRLLSDRFSAERPKGSFSTLEIQRTEQGDSAMYLCASESRAAYEQYFGPGTRLTVT.

This clonotype has a handful of counts. The chain has TRBV28 and TRBJ2-5, with TRBD2 matching over 10 bases. J lost 2 bases, V lost 6 bases, and 3 bases had no gene match. Looked up from germline, CDR1 is MDHEN and CDR2 is SYDVKM. The CDR3 is 14 amino acids. DNA for the CDR3: TGTGCCAGCAGGCTAGCGGGAGTTCAAGAGACCCAGTACTTC. It specifies CASRLAGVQETQYF.

This clonotype was detected only a few times. The V call is TRBV7-9, the J call TRBJ2-4; D is possibly TRBD1 (6 bases). CDR1 and CDR2 (germline): SEHNR, FQNEAQ (reference sequence). This CDR3 is 12 amino acids long. Trimming stripped 5 bases from V and 13 bases from J, with 15 bases between. The CDR3 sequence: CASSLAQGQQYF. The CDR3, as DNA: TGTGCCAGCAGCCTGGCCCAAGGACAGCAGTACTTC. The full variable domain, with the rest looked up from reference TRBV7-9 and TRBJ2-4, is DTGVSQNPRHKITKRGQNVTFRCDPISEHNRLYWYRQTLGQGPEFLTYFQNEAQLEKSRLLSDRFSAERPKGSFSTLEIQRTEQGDSAMYLCASSLAQGQQYFGAGTRLSVL.

This clonotype was observed a handful of times. CDR3 loop: CASSERRYEQYF. The DNA of the CDR3 is TGTGCCAGCAGTGAGCGGAGATACGAGCAGTACTTC. The J gene is TRBJ2-7, the V gene TRBV28, with a tentative D call TRBD2 (5 bases). This CDR3 contains 12 residues. The germline V gene has CDR1 MDHEN and CDR2 SYDVKM. V lost 5 bases and J 4 bases, leaving 9 bases between the germline ends.

This clonotype was seen many times. The chain has TRBV20-1 and TRBJ2-3; 8 bases align to TRBD2. Germline loops: CDR1 DFQATT, CDR2 SNEGSKA (reference sequence). The CDR3 sequence is 14 residues long. The V gene end was trimmed by 6 bases and the J gene end by 0 bases; junction bases not matched to a gene: 5. This CDR3 is CSAVSGISTDTQYF. CDR3 DNA: TGCAGTGCCGTTAGCGGGATTAGCACAGATACGCAGTATTTT.

The table lists this clonotype with a few counts. This chain uses TRBV29-1 with TRBJ2-2; D unclear. CDR1 is SQVTM, CDR2 ANQGSEA, per germline. Trimming took 7 bases from V and 6 from J, leaving 9 bases between them. The CDR3 sequence is 11 residues long. The CDR3 loop reads CSGGRSGELFF. DNA for the CDR3: TGCAGCGGGGGTCGGTCCGGGGAGCTGTTTTTT.

This clonotype was counted only a few times. This chain uses TRBV28 with TRBJ2-3; D unclear. The CDR3 has 13 residues. From germline, CDR1 is MDHEN and CDR2 SYDVKM. V lost 5 bases to trimming and J lost 4 bases, with 10 bases between them. The CDR3: CASSNPDADTQYF. CDR3 nucleotide sequence: TGTGCCAGCAGTAACCCGGACGCAGATACGCAGTATTTT.

The table lists this clonotype with many counts. J is TRBJ2-5 and V is TRBV20-1; no firm D call. Germline V gene lookup returns CDR1 DFQATT and CDR2 SNEGSKA (reference sequence). This CDR3 has 13 residues. The V and J ends lost 4 bases and 2 bases respectively, with 11 bases between them. The CDR3 coding sequence is TGCAGTGCTAAAAGGACGGTACAAGAGACCCAGTACTTC. This codes for CSAKRTVQETQYF.

This clonotype was detected a few times. This sequence joins TRBV4-1 and TRBJ2-1; TRBD2 aligns across 8 bases. Germline V gives CDR1 MGHRA, CDR2 YSYEKL. With V trimmed by 6 bases and J by 7 bases, 5 bases remained unmatched. This CDR3 region has 13 residues. This chain's CDR3 is CASRGLVWNEQFF. CDR3 sequence (DNA): TGCGCCAGCAGGGGACTAGTATGGAATGAGCAGTTCTTC.

This clonotype occurred many times. This chain links TRBV20-1 with TRBJ2-5; no clear D gene. Trimming removed 5 bases from V and 5 bases from J, with 18 bases in between. The germline CDR1 and CDR2 sequences are DFQATT and SNEGSKA (reference sequence). CDR3 length equals 14 residues. The CDR3 coding sequence is TGCAGTGCTCCCAGCGCCGATACTCACGAGACCCAGTACTTC. It specifies CSAPSADTHETQYF.

This clonotype was counted many times. The rearrangement uses TRBV7-8 and TRBJ2-2; D remains unclear. CDR3 length equals 12 residues. Germline lookup yields CDR1 SGHVS and CDR2 FQNEAQ. V lost 7 bases and J 1 base, leaving 4 bases between the germline ends. The CDR3 sequence is CASIRNTGELFF. Written as DNA, the CDR3 is TGTGCCAGCATACGGAACACCGGGGAGCTGTTTTTT.

The CDR3 region has the DNA TGTGCCAGCAGTATTGCGTATAGGGACAGGGGAGAGACCCAGTACTTC. This encodes CASSIAYRDRGETQYF. This rearrangement joins TRBV3-1 to TRBJ2-5; TRBD1 matches 10 bases. After removal of 6 bases from V and 4 bases from J, the junction contained 11 bases not matched to a gene. The CDR3 spans 16 residues. CDR1 is LGHDT, CDR2 YNNKEL, per germline (reference sequence).

At least ten counts were recorded for this clonotype. This chain connects TRBV29-1 to TRBJ2-5; D gene unclear. Germline-derived CDR1 and CDR2 are SQVTM and ANQGSEA. This CDR3 has 12 amino acids. V lost 4 bases and J 0 bases, leaving 6 bases between the germline ends. The DNA of the CDR3 is TGCAGCGTTGGGGTAAACCAAGAGACCCAGTACTTC. Translated, it gives CSVGVNQETQYF.

There are many counts of this clonotype. The chain employs TRBV19 and TRBJ2-7; 7 nucleotides agree with TRBD1. CDR3 length: 14 residues. CDR1 is LNHDA, CDR2 SQIVND, per germline (reference sequence). Trimming at V came to 3 bases and at J to 2 bases, leaving 4 bases not matched to a gene. CDR3: CASSIGRGPYEQYF. CDR3 bases: TGTGCCAGTAGTATCGGTAGGGGGCCCTACGAGCAGTACTTC.

The chain recombines TRBV28 with TRBJ1-1; possibly TRBD1 for D (5 bases). Trimming took 6 bases from V and 6 from J, leaving 11 bases between them. The V gene's germline CDR1 is MDHEN and CDR2 SYDVKM. The CDR3 extends over 12 amino acids. This CDR3 reads CASSLWGSEAFF. In DNA form, the CDR3 reads TGTGCCAGCAGCCTATGGGGGTCTGAAGCTTTCTTT.

This clonotype was observed a handful of times. The CDR3 nucleotides are TGCAGTGCTAGAGGAGGACAGTTTAATTCACCCCTCCACTTT. This codes for CSARGGQFNSPLHF. The chain combines TRBV20-1 with TRBJ1-6; D is perhaps TRBD1 (6 bases). V gave up 1 base and J gave up 6 bases, with 10 bases separating them. Germline lookup yields CDR1 DFQATT and CDR2 SNEGSKA (reference sequence). The CDR3 spans 14 residues.

This clonotype was recorded at least ten times. The rearrangement links TRBV29-1 to TRBJ2-5, with D perhaps given as TRBD1 or TRBD2 (6 bases each). V was trimmed by 7 bases and J by 2 bases, leaving 11 bases between them. The CDR3 loop spans 12 amino acids. Germline CDR1 SQVTM, CDR2 ANQGSEA. CDR3 residues: CSGGTYQETQYF. CDR3 nucleotide sequence: TGCAGCGGCGGGACATATCAAGAGACCCAGTACTTC. Filled out from reference TRBV29-1 and TRBJ2-5, the complete variable domain reads SAVISQKPSRDICQRGTSLTIQCQVDSQVTMMFWYRQQPGQSLTLIATANQGSEATYESGFVIDKFPISRPNLTFSTLTVSNMSPEDSSIYLCSGGTYQETQYFGPGTRLLVL.

This clonotype was counted between two and nine times. The gene calls are TRBV4-1 and TRBJ2-4; no definite D call. The germline V gene encodes CDR1 MGHRA and CDR2 YSYEKL. Trimming took 3 bases from V and 10 from J, leaving 7 bases between them. The CDR3 sequence is 11 residues long. In DNA form, the CDR3 reads TGCGCCAGCAGCCAGGGCGGTATTCAGTACTTC. Its translation: CASSQGGIQYF.

The CDR3 DNA is TGCAGTGCTGCCCCGACAGGCACAGATACGCAGTATTTT. It translates to CSAAPTGTDTQYF. The chain uses TRBV20-1 and TRBJ2-3; maybe TRBD1 (5 bases). CDR1 is DFQATT, CDR2 SNEGSKA, per germline (reference sequence). The V gene lost 5 bases and the J gene lost 1 base, with 10 bases spanning the gap. CDR3 size: 13 residues.

The V gene is TRBV7-2, the J gene TRBJ2-7; tentative D call: TRBD2 (6 bases). V gave up 0 bases and J gave up 2 bases, with 14 bases separating them. The CDR3 has 16 residues. Germline V gene lookup returns CDR1 SGHTA and CDR2 FQGNSA. The CDR3 sequence: CASSLAGGPGPYEQYF. Here the CDR3 DNA reads TGTGCCAGCAGCTTAGCGGGGGGACCAGGGCCCTACGAGCAGTACTTC.

This clonotype was counted only a few times. Here the CDR3 reads CASRRVHEQYF. DNA for the CDR3: TGTGCCAGCAGGCGGGTTCACGAGCAGTACTTC. V usage is TRBV6-4 and J usage is TRBJ2-7; maybe TRBD2 (5 bases). The CDR3 length is 11 residues. CDR1 and CDR2 (germline): MRHNA, SNTAGT. The V gene lost 6 bases and the J gene lost 5 bases, with 8 bases spanning the gap.

In this sample, this clonotype turned up a few times. V gene TRBV12-3 or TRBV12-4 combines with J gene TRBJ2-2, with 8 bases fitting TRBD1. V dropped 1 base and J dropped 6; count of bases not matched to a gene: 4. CDR3 length: 15 amino acids. The CDR3 nucleotides read TGTGCCAGCAGTTTAGTCGGCAGGGGGCCCGGGGAGCTGTTTTTT. Its translation is CASSLVGRGPGELFF.

This clonotype has just a few counts. J is TRBJ2-1 and V is TRBV7-3, with 10 positions matching TRBD1. V lost 0 bases to trimming and J lost 6 bases; unmatched junction nucleotides: 5. The CDR3 loop spans 16 amino acids. Germline CDR1 SGHTA, CDR2 FQGTGA. As DNA, the CDR3 is TGTGCCAGCAGCTTAACCCGGGACAGGGGAAGCAATGAGCAGTTCTTC. As protein: CASSLTRDRGSNEQFF.

This clonotype was observed at least ten times. This rearrangement joins TRBV20-1 to TRBJ1-1, with TRBD1 identical over 7 bases. Trimming took 2 bases from V and 5 from J; bases not matched to a gene: 8. The CDR3 is made up of 14 amino acids. Germline CDR1 is DFQATT and CDR2 is SNEGSKA (reference sequence). As DNA, the CDR3 is TGCAGTGCTAGACCCTGGGACAGCTCGACTGAAGCTTTCTTT. It yields the protein CSARPWDSSTEAFF.

This clonotype came up many times. The V gene is TRBV7-2, the J gene TRBJ1-2; no clear D gene. The ends were cut back, 3 bases at V and 9 bases at J, with 14 bases in the middle. This CDR3 is built from 13 residues. The germline V gene has CDR1 SGHTA and CDR2 FQGNSA. The CDR3 bases are TGTGCCAGCAGCTTGGATACAGTTTATAGCTACACCTTC. Residues: CASSLDTVYSYTF.